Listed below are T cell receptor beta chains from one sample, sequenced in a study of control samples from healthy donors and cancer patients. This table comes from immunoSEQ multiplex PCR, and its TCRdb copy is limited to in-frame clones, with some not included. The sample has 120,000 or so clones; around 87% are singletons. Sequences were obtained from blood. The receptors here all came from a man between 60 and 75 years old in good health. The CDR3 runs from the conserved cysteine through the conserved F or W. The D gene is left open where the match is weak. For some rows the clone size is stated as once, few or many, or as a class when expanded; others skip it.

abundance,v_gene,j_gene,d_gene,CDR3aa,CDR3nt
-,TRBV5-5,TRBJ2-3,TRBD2,CASSLVPSGGSTDTQYF,TGTGCCAGCAGCTTGGTCCCTAGCGGGGGGAGCACAGATACGCAGTATTTT
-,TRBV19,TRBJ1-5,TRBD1,CASSIGTGGKQPQHF,TGTGCCAGTAGTATAGGAACAGGGGGCAAACAGCCCCAGCATTTT
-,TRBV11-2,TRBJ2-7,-,CASSFSDGGSYEQYF,TGTGCCAGCAGCTTCTCGGACGGGGGCTCCTACGAGCAGTACTTC
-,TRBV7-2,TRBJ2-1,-,CASRRLVGEQFF,TGTGCCAGCAGACGACTAGTCGGTGAGCAGTTCTTC
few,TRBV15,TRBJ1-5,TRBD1,CATRPGGRNQPQHF,TGTGCCACCCGTCCAGGGGGGAGAAATCAGCCCCAGCATTTT
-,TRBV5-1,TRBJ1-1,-,CASSEGTVNTEAFF,TGCGCCAGCAGCGAAGGAACGGTGAACACTGAAGCTTTCTTT
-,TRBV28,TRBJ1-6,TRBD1,CASSPDRVNSPLHF,TGTGCCAGCAGTCCCGACAGGGTGAATTCACCCCTCCACTTT
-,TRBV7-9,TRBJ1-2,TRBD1,CASRPGQYYGYTF,TGTGCCAGCAGACCGGGACAGTACTATGGCTACACCTTC
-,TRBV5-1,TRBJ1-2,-,CASSFGPDGNYGYTF,TGCGCCAGCAGCTTTGGCCCGGACGGAAACTATGGCTACACCTTC
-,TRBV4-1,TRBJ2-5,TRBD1,CASSQVGTGETQYF,TGCGCCAGCAGCCAAGTTGGGACAGGGGAGACCCAGTACTTC
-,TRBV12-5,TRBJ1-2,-,CASGLEGVYGYTF,TGTGCTAGTGGTTTGGAGGGAGTATATGGCTACACCTTC
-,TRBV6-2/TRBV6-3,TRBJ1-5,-,CASSYPHLRGPQPQHF,TGTGCCAGCAGTTACCCTCACCTCCGTGGGCCTCAGCCCCAGCATTTT
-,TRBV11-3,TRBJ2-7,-,CASSLEADYEQYF,TGTGCCAGCAGCTTAGAGGCAGACTACGAGCAGTACTTC
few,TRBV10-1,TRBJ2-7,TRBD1,CASRTRGQGGRKRYEQYF,TGCGCCAGCAGAACTCGGGGACAGGGAGGGAGAAAGCGCTACGAGCAGTACTTC
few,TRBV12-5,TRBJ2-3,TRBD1,CASGPGQATDTQYF,TGTGCTAGTGGACCCGGACAGGCAACAGATACGCAGTATTTT
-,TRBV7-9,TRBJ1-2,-,CASSLEQGGGYTF,TGTGCCAGCAGCTTAGAACAGGGCGGTGGCTACACCTTC
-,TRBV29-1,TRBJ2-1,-,CSVEDWEGAAYNEQFF,TGCAGCGTTGAAGATTGGGAGGGGGCGGCATACAATGAGCAGTTCTTC
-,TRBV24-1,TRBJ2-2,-,CATSPPGRGHTGELFF,TGTGCCACCAGCCCCCCCGGGCGGGGCCACACCGGGGAGCTGTTTTTT
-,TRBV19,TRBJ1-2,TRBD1,CASSIGPTGTGDGYTF,TGTGCCAGTAGTATAGGCCCAACCGGGACAGGGGATGGCTACACCTTC
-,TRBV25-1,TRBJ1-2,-,CASSDSGKYDYTF,TGTGCCAGCAGTGACAGTGGGAAATACGACTACACCTTC
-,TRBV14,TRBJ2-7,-,CASSPPSYEQYF,TGTGCCAGCAGCCCACCCTCCTACGAGCAGTACTTC
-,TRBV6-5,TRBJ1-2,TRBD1,CASRDRGNGYTF,TGTGCCAGCAGGGACAGGGGTAATGGCTACACCTTC
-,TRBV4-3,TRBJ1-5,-,CASSQVLYGASNQPQHF,TGCGCCAGCAGCCAAGTCTTATACGGGGCTAGCAATCAGCCCCAGCATTTT
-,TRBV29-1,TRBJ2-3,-,CSVEEGGGNQPQYF,TGCAGCGTTGAAGAGGGCGGGGGCAATCAGCCCCAGTATTTT
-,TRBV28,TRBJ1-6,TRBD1,CASSPTTGLNSPLHF,TGTGCCAGCAGCCCGACGACAGGGTTGAATTCACCCCTCCACTTT
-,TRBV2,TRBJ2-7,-,CASRVGLAYEQYF,TGTGCCAGCAGGGTAGGGTTAGCCTACGAGCAGTACTTC
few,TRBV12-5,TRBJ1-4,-,CASGLSRTRTNEKLFF,TGTGCTAGTGGTTTGTCTCGGACAAGGACTAATGAAAAACTGTTTTTT
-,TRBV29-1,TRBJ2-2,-,CSVEIGGTGELFF,TGCAGCGTTGAAATCGGAGGAACCGGGGAGCTGTTTTTT
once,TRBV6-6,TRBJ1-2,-,CASSYSDSSGGYTF,TGTGCCAGCAGTTACTCTGACAGCTCGGGGGGCTACACCTTC
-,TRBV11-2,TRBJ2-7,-,CASSLDGLSGEQYF,TGTGCCAGCAGCTTAGATGGTTTATCGGGAGAGCAGTACTTC
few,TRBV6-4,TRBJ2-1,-,CASRKLNTSSNEQFF,TGTGCCAGCAGAAAACTGAATACTAGCTCCAATGAGCAGTTCTTC
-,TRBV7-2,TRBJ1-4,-,CASSLGGVNEKLFF,TGTGCCAGCAGCTTAGGAGGAGTGAATGAAAAACTGTTTTTT
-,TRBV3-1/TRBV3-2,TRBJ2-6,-,CASSKPSSGANVLTF,TGTGCCAGCAGCAAACCGAGCTCTGGGGCCAACGTCCTGACTTTC
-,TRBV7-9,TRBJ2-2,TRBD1,CASRGGQGDTGELFF,TGTGCCAGCAGAGGAGGCCAGGGGGACACCGGGGAGCTGTTTTTT
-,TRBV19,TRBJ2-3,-,CASSPRGRPSTDTQYF,TGTGCCAGTAGCCCGAGGGGCAGGCCTAGCACAGATACGCAGTATTTT
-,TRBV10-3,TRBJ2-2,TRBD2,CAIRGDGIAGNTGELFF,TGTGCCATCAGGGGGGATGGTATAGCGGGGAACACCGGGGAGCTGTTTTTT
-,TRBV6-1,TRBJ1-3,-,CASSEAFSGGGSGNTIYF,TGTGCCAGCAGTGAAGCTTTCTCTGGAGGGGGCTCTGGAAACACCATATATTTT
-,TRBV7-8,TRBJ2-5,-,CASSFVGQDTQYF,TGTGCCAGCAGCTTCGTGGGGCAAGACACCCAGTACTTC
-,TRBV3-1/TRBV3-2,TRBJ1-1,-,CASSQYQNTEAFF,TGTGCCAGCAGCCAATATCAGAACACTGAAGCTTTCTTT
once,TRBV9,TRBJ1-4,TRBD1,CASSGKQGFSNEKLFF,TGTGCCAGCAGCGGAAAACAGGGGTTCTCTAATGAAAAACTGTTTTTT
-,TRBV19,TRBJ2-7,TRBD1,CASSPGQAGVSYEQYF,TGTGCCAGTAGTCCCGGACAGGCTGGAGTATCGTACGAGCAGTACTTC
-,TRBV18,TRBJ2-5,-,CASSPGTTPGETQYF,TGTGCCAGCTCACCGGGGACAACTCCAGGGGAGACCCAGTACTTC
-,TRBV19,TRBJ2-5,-,CASSIGTLGTETQYF,TGTGCCAGTAGTATAGGGACCCTCGGGACCGAGACCCAGTACTTC
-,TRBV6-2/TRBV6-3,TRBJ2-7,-,CASSFPPSEQYF,TGTGCCAGCAGTTTCCCCCCGTCCGAGCAGTACTTC
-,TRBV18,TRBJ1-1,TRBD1,CASSPLDRGQLNTEAFF,TGTGCCAGCTCACCACTGGACAGGGGGCAACTGAACACTGAAGCTTTCTTT
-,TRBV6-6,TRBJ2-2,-,CASNSRGTGELFF,TGTGCCAGCAATTCCAGGGGCACCGGGGAGCTGTTTTTT